This paragraph reports one T cell receptor beta chain. A junction boundary mismatches the germline segment, possibly from a read error. Then a second PCR, running roughly 6 to 12 cycles, was carried out with a sample-barcoded 5' primer and a J-beta primer mix. TCRdb processed the 5' RACE reads anew with MiXCR; each CDR3 protein has one entry. The sample consists of 1,800,000 or so distinct CDR3 sequences, about two fifths of them appearing once. The data were obtained in a study of blood T cells in healthy people across ages. The germline V gene encodes CDR1 MNHEY and CDR2 SVGAGI. The CDR3 is 14 residues long.

This receptor was identified in a human donor in good health. Source material: blood. The chain uses TRBV6-5 and TRBJ2-7, with D perhaps matching TRBD2 (6 bases). This chain's CDR3 is CASTPTRKAGIRYF. The CDR3 DNA is TGTGCCAGCACCCCGACTAGAAAGGCTGGCATTCGGTACTTT.